Listed below are T cell receptor beta chains from one sample, sequenced in a study of shared T cell receptors in the human thymus. Sequencing used immunoSEQ multiplex PCR; TCRdb keeps in-frame clones, though not all of them. The repertoire holds 600,000 to 900,000 clones, with approximately 85% as singletons. This same sample was also taken into another study, of human thymus T cells.

The source material was thymocytes. The source of these receptors is a girl younger than two with a congenital heart defect. CDR3s include the opening cysteine and the closing phenylalanine or tryptophan. Fields, in order: V gene, D gene, J gene, clone size, CDR3 DNA, CDR3 protein. The D gene is left open where the match is weak. Clone size is given for some rows only: seen once, a few or many times, or a class if the clone is expanded.

V: TRBV19; D: TRBD2; J: TRBJ2-1; size: -; DNA: TGTGCCAGTAGTTCCTGGCCGACTAGCGGGGGACGGAATGAGCAGTTCTTC; CDR3: CASSSWPTSGGRNEQFF
V: TRBV6-1; D: TRBD1; J: TRBJ1-2; size: -; DNA: TGTGCCAGCAGTGAATACGGAGTCACAGGGGGCGGTGGCTATGGCTACACCTTC; CDR3: CASSEYGVTGGGGYGYTF
V: TRBV5-5; D: TRBD1; J: TRBJ1-2; size: -; DNA: TGTGCCAGCAGCACGACAGGGGGGAGTAGAAACTATGGCTACACCTTC; CDR3: CASSTTGGSRNYGYTF
V: TRBV6-1; D: TRBD1; J: TRBJ1-4; size: -; DNA: TGTGCCAGCACCAAGGGACAGGGGGGTGAAAAACTGTTTTTT; CDR3: CASTKGQGGEKLFF
V: TRBV5-8; D: -; J: TRBJ1-4; size: -; DNA: TGTGCCAGCAGCTTGGAACCGGCGGACAAGTCCTCTGCAACTAATGAAAAACTGTTTTTT; CDR3: CASSLEPADKSSATNEKLFF
V: TRBV2; D: TRBD2; J: TRBJ2-1; size: -; DNA: TGTGCCAGCAGTGACGGGACTAGCGGGGGGATCCACTCCTACAATGAGCAGTTCTTC; CDR3: CASSDGTSGGIHSYNEQFF
V: TRBV6-6; D: TRBD1; J: TRBJ1-4; size: -; DNA: TGTGCCAGCGGGACAGGGTGCACCTCAACTAATGAAAAACTGTTTTTT; CDR3: CASGTGCTSTNEKLFF
V: TRBV10-3; D: TRBD1; J: TRBJ1-3; size: -; DNA: TGTGCCATATCAGACAGGGTTTACGGAAACACCATATATTTT; CDR3: CAISDRVYGNTIYF
V: TRBV5-5; D: TRBD1; J: TRBJ1-5; size: -; DNA: TGTGCCAGCAGCCCCACAACCCGGGACAGGGGTGGAGGGCCCCAGCATTTT; CDR3: CASSPTTRDRGGGPQHF
V: TRBV7-8; D: -; J: TRBJ1-1; size: few; DNA: TGTGCCAGCAGCTTATTAAGACCACGGGACACCGCGAGAGCTTTCTTT; CDR3: CASSLLRPRDTARAFF
V: TRBV2; D: TRBD1; J: TRBJ1-6; size: -; DNA: TGTGCCAGCGGACAGGTTCCCTCACCCCTCCACTTT; CDR3: CASGQVPSPLHF
V: TRBV4-2; D: -; J: TRBJ1-5; size: -; DNA: TGTGCCAGCAGCCAAACCGGGAGACGGTGGCGGAGCAATCAGCCCCAGCATTTT; CDR3: CASSQTGRRWRSNQPQHF
V: TRBV6-5; D: -; J: TRBJ1-5; size: -; DNA: TGTGCCAGCAGCACAACCTGGAGTCAGCCCCAGCATTTT; CDR3: CASSTTWSQPQHF
V: TRBV5-4; D: -; J: TRBJ2-1; size: -; DNA: TGTGCCAGCACCCCATATGCGCCGTATCCCTACAATGAGCAGTTCTTC; CDR3: CASTPYAPYPYNEQFF
V: TRBV4-1; D: TRBD1; J: TRBJ2-6; size: few; DNA: TGCGCCAGCAGCCAACGGGACAGGCCTATTCCTGGGGCCAACGTCCTGACTTTC; CDR3: CASSQRDRPIPGANVLTF
V: TRBV5-1; D: TRBD1; J: TRBJ1-1; size: -; DNA: TGCGCCAGCAGCCGGGACAGGGTAGGAGAAGCTTTCTTT; CDR3: CASSRDRVGEAFF
V: TRBV4-1; D: -; J: TRBJ1-2; size: -; DNA: TGCGCCAGCAGCCAAGACCCCCACAGACAGACAAGTTGGGGCTACACCTTC; CDR3: CASSQDPHRQTSWGYTF
V: TRBV10-3; D: -; J: TRBJ1-2; size: -; DNA: TGTGCCATCAGGGTCTCCGCTAACTATAGCTACACCTTC; CDR3: CAIRVSANYSYTF
V: TRBV27; D: -; J: TRBJ1-1; size: -; DNA: TGTGCCAGCAGTATTAGACAGCCGCCGGCTGAAGCTTTCTTT; CDR3: CASSIRQPPAEAFF
V: TRBV28; D: TRBD1; J: TRBJ1-6; size: -; DNA: TGTGCCAGCAGCCGCCGCCCTATTAGGGACAGCTCCTATAATTCACCCCTCCACTTT; CDR3: CASSRRPIRDSSYNSPLHF
V: TRBV7-3; D: -; J: TRBJ1-2; size: few; DNA: TGTGCCAGCAGCTTAGGAGGGAAGAACTATGGCTACACCTTC; CDR3: CASSLGGKNYGYTF
V: TRBV14; D: -; J: TRBJ1-3; size: few; DNA: TGTGCCAGCAGCCAAGAGGCAGGGAATGGTCCCATCTCTGGAAACACCATATATTTT; CDR3: CASSQEAGNGPISGNTIYF
V: TRBV5-4; D: -; J: TRBJ1-1; size: -; DNA: TGTGCCAGCAGCTTGCCTGCAGGGCCGAACACTGAAGCTTTCTTT; CDR3: CASSLPAGPNTEAFF
V: TRBV19; D: -; J: TRBJ2-5; size: once; DNA: TGTGCCAGTAGTCAACAGGGCTCCGGGGAGACCCAGTACTTC; CDR3: CASSQQGSGETQYF
V: TRBV27; D: TRBD2; J: TRBJ2-3; size: few; DNA: TGTGCCAGCAGTCCACGGGGCGGGGGAGGTCCAGATACGCAGTATTTT; CDR3: CASSPRGGGGPDTQYF
V: TRBV27; D: TRBD1; J: TRBJ1-2; size: -; DNA: TGTGCCAGCAGCCCGGACAGGGGGTCCCCACTCCATGGCTACACCTTC; CDR3: CASSPDRGSPLHGYTF
V: TRBV4-1; D: -; J: TRBJ2-3; size: once; DNA: TGCGCCAGCAGCCAAGATCCCCTGGACAGTAATACAGATACGCAGTATTTT; CDR3: CASSQDPLDSNTDTQYF
V: TRBV19; D: TRBD1; J: TRBJ2-2; size: -; DNA: TGTGCCAGTAATGTCAGTAAAAACCGGGACAGGACAATAAACACCGGGGAGCTGTTTTTT; CDR3: CASNVSKNRDRTINTGELFF
V: TRBV7-3; D: -; J: TRBJ2-7; size: -; DNA: TGTGCCAGCAGCGTAAAGAGTAGCTCCTACGAGCAGTACTTC; CDR3: CASSVKSSSYEQYF
V: TRBV14; D: TRBD2; J: TRBJ2-7; size: -; DNA: TGTGCCAGCAGCCAAGGAACCTCCCGGGGGGAGATCTACGAGCAGTACTTC; CDR3: CASSQGTSRGEIYEQYF
V: TRBV19; D: -; J: TRBJ2-7; size: -; DNA: TGTGCCAGTCGTCGCTCCGGGACATTTACCTACGAGCAGTACTTC; CDR3: CASRRSGTFTYEQYF
V: TRBV4-2; D: -; J: TRBJ2-3; size: -; DNA: TGTGCCAGCAGCCAAGAGCCAGCGTTGGATACGCAGTATTTT; CDR3: CASSQEPALDTQYF
V: TRBV7-6; D: -; J: TRBJ2-1; size: -; DNA: TGTGCCAGCAGCCCCTCCTGGAGGGTAAATGAGCAGTTCTTC; CDR3: CASSPSWRVNEQFF
V: TRBV9; D: TRBD1; J: TRBJ1-2; size: -; DNA: TGTGCCAGCAGCGAGGGGGACAGGGGGCTAAAGGGGGTATATGGCTACACCTTC; CDR3: CASSEGDRGLKGVYGYTF
V: TRBV14; D: -; J: TRBJ1-1; size: -; DNA: TGTGCCAGCAGCCCAGCCCCTTGGGGAGCGAACACTGAAGCTTTCTTT; CDR3: CASSPAPWGANTEAFF
V: TRBV6-5; D: -; J: TRBJ2-2; size: -; DNA: TGTGCCAGCAGTTACCCCACGAGCCCCGGGGAGCTGTTTTTT; CDR3: CASSYPTSPGELFF
V: TRBV28; D: -; J: TRBJ2-7; size: once; DNA: TGTGCCAGCAGTTCCCCGGGACTTAAGTACGAGCAGTACTTC; CDR3: CASSSPGLKYEQYF
V: TRBV7-9; D: TRBD1; J: TRBJ1-1; size: -; DNA: TGTGCCAGCAGCTCCCAGGGACCGGGACAGGGTTCCACTGAAGCTTTCTTT; CDR3: CASSSQGPGQGSTEAFF
V: TRBV13; D: -; J: TRBJ1-1; size: -; DNA: TGTGCCAGCAGCCGGACACCCCGAGCCACTGAAGCTTTCTTT; CDR3: CASSRTPRATEAFF
V: TRBV6-6; D: TRBD1; J: TRBJ1-6; size: -; DNA: TGTGCCAGCAGTCCCGGGACAGGTGAATCCCCCCTCCACTTT; CDR3: CASSPGTGESPLHF
V: TRBV19; D: TRBD2; J: TRBJ2-1; size: once; DNA: TGTGCCAGTAGTATGACTAGCGGGGAACGCGAGCAGTTCTTC; CDR3: CASSMTSGEREQFF
V: TRBV29-1; D: TRBD1; J: TRBJ2-5; size: -; DNA: TGCAGCGCCAGCCCGCGACAGGGAGATGGAGAGACCCAGTACTTC; CDR3: CSASPRQGDGETQYF
V: TRBV5-4; D: -; J: TRBJ1-2; size: -; DNA: TGTGCCAGCAGCCCAGGGGTCCTTCCTTCTAACTATGGCTACACCTTC; CDR3: CASSPGVLPSNYGYTF
V: TRBV5-1; D: TRBD1; J: TRBJ1-2; size: once; DNA: TGCGCCAGCAGAGGGACAGGAGACCCCTATGGCTACACCTTC; CDR3: CASRGTGDPYGYTF
V: TRBV10-3; D: -; J: TRBJ1-2; size: -; DNA: TGTGCCATCAAGGGGCAGGGGACCCACTCTGGCTACACCTTC; CDR3: CAIKGQGTHSGYTF
V: TRBV19; D: TRBD1; J: TRBJ1-4; size: -; DNA: TGTGCCAGTGGATTACAGGGGGCAACTAATGAAAAACTGTTTTTT; CDR3: CASGLQGATNEKLFF
V: TRBV5-6; D: -; J: TRBJ1-2; size: -; DNA: TGTGCCAGCAGCTTGACGGGGTTGGGGTATGGCTACACCTTC; CDR3: CASSLTGLGYGYTF